Detailed here is one TCR beta chain. Its target is unknown. This record belongs to a study of shared clonotypes between healthy human individuals. The study, taken as a whole, reports: Rarefaction demonstrated incomplete sorted-subset sequencing despite large depth.

Germline loops: CDR1 LNHDA, CDR2 SQIVND (reference sequence). The CDR3 runs to 14 residues. The V and J ends lost 3 bases and 4 bases respectively, with 9 bases between them. The data were produced by immunoSEQ multiplex PCR, yet TCRdb's version contains in-frame clones alone and is incomplete. The sample holds some 2,500,000 clones, approximately 93% seen once. The chain links TRBV19 to TRBJ2-2; D gene ambiguous. This receptor was taken from a man aged 18 to 35 in good health. Some clones in this sample may be carry-over from other donors' samples. Sequenced: naive CD4+ T cells from PBMCs. Subset of the sample: CD45RA+ positively selected. Written as DNA, the CDR3 is TGTGCCAGTAGTATGGTCTCTTCCACCGGGGAGCTGTTTTTT. It encodes CASSMVSSTGELFF.